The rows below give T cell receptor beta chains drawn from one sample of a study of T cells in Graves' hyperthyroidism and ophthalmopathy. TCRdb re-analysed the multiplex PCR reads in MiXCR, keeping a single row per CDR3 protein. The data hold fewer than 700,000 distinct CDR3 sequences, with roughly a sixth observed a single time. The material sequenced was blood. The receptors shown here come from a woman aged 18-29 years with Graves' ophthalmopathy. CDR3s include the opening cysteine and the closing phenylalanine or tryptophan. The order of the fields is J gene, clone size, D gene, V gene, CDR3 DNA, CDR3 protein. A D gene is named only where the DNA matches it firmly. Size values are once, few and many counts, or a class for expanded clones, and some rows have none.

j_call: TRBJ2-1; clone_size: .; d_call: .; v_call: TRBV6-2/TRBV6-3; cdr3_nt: TGTGCCAGCAGTTACCGACAGTACAATGAGCAGTTCTTC; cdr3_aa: CASSYRQYNEQFF
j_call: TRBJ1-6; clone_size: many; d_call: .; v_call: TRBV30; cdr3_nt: TGTGCCTGGAGTAGACGCAGGTGGCACTCACCCCTCCACTTT; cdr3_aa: CAWSRRRWHSPLHF
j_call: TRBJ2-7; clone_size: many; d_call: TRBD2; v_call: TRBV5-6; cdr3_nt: TGTGCCAGCAGCTTGGGACTAGCGGGAGGGACCTACGAGCAGTACTTC; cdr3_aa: CASSLGLAGGTYEQYF
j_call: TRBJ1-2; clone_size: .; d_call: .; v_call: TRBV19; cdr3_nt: TGTGCCAGTAGTATGCGGGTCGATGGCTACACCTTC; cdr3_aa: CASSMRVDGYTF
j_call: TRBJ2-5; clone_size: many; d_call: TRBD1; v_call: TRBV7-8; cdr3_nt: TGTGCCAGCAGCTTACCTCGGACAGGGGGACGGGAGACCCAGTACTTC; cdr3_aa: CASSLPRTGGRETQYF
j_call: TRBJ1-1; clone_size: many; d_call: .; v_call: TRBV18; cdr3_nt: TGTGCCAGCACACGGCCCCAGGGGATGAACACTGAAGCTTTCTTT; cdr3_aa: CASTRPQGMNTEAFF
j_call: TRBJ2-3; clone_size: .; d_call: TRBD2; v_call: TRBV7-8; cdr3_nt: TGTGCCAGCAGCGGACGACTACTAGCGGGGGACGCCACAGATACGCAGTATTTT; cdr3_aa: CASSGRLLAGDATDTQYF
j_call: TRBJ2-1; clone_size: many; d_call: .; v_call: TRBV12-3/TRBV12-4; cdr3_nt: TGTGCCAGCAGTATGAATCAGGGCAATGAGCAGTTCTTC; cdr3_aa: CASSMNQGNEQFF
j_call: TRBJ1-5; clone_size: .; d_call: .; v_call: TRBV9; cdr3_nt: TGTGCCAGCAACATGAACGGGGGCAATCAGCCCCAGCATTTT; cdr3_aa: CASNMNGGNQPQHF
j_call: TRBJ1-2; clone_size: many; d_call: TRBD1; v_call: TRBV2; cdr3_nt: TGTGCCAGCACCCATGGGACAGGGAGGGACTATGGCTACACCTTC; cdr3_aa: CASTHGTGRDYGYTF
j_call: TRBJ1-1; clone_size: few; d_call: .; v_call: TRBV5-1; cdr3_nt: TGCGCCAGCAGCGGGATACAGGGGAACACTGAAGCTTTCTTT; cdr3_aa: CASSGIQGNTEAFF
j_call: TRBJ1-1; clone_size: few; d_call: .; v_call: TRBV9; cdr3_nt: TGTGCCAGCAGCGCAGGGCTAATGAACACTGAAGCTTTCTTT; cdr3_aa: CASSAGLMNTEAFF
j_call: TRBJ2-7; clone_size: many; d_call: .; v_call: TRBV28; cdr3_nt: TGTGCCAGCAGTTTGGGTCACGGGCAGTACTTC; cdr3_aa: CASSLGHGQYF
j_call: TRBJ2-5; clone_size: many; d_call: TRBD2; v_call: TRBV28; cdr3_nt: TGTGCCAGCAGTAAGCGGACTAGCGGGGGGCAAAAAGAGACCCAGTACTTC; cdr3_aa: CASSKRTSGGQKETQYF
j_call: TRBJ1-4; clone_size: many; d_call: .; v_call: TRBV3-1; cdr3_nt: TGTGCCAGCAGCCAAGATATGGCAGAAAAACTGTTTTTT; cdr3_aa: CASSQDMAEKLFF
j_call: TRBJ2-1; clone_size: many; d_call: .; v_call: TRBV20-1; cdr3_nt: TGCAGTGCTGAACAGAGCTATAGCTCCTACAATGAGCAGTTCTTC; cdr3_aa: CSAEQSYSSYNEQFF
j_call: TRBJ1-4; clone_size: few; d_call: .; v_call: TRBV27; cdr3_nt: TGTGCCAGCAGTTTAAGTGTAGATGAAAAACTGTTTTTT; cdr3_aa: CASSLSVDEKLFF
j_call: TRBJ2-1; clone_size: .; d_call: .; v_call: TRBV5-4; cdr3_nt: TGTGCCAGCAGCTTGATAGGTTGGGATAAGTCAGACGAGCAGTTCTTC; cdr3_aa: CASSLIGWDKSDEQFF
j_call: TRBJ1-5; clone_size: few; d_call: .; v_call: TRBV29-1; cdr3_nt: TGCAGCGTGCACAGGGATGGGGCCCAGCATTTT; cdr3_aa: CSVHRDGAQHF
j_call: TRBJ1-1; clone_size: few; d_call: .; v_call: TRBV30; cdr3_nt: TGTGCCTGGTGGGCCGCGAACACTGAAGCTTTCTTT; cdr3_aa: CAWWAANTEAFF
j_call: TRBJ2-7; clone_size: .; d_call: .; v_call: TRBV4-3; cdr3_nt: TGCGCCAGCAGCCAAGAAGGCACAGCCAGCGAGCAGTACTTC; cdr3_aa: CASSQEGTASEQYF
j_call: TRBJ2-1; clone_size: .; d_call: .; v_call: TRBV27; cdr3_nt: TGTGCCAGCAGTTTATCGGGATACGACGGGACTGGCTGCAATGAGCAGTTCTTC; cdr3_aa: CASSLSGYDGTGCNEQFF
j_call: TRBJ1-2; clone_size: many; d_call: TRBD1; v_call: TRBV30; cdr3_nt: TGTGCCCAGAGCCCGGGACAGGAGGACTATGGCTACACCTTC; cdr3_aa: CAQSPGQEDYGYTF
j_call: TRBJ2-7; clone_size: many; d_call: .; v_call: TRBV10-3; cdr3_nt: TGTGCCATCAGTGGGGGACCCGGGACCTACTCCTACGAGCAGTACTTC; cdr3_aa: CAISGGPGTYSYEQYF
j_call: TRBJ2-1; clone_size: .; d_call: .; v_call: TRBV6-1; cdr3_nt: TGTGCCAGCAGTGAAGTGTACAAGGAGCAGTTCTTC; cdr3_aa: CASSEVYKEQFF
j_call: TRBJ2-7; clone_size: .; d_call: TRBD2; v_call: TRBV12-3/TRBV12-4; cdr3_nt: TGTGCCAGCAGTTTCGTTCTAGCGGGAGACGAGCAGTACTTC; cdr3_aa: CASSFVLAGDEQYF
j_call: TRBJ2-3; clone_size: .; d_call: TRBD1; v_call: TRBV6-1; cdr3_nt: TGTGCCAGCAGTGATTCACAGGGGGCCTCAGGTACGCAGTATTTT; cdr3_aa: CASSDSQGASGTQYF
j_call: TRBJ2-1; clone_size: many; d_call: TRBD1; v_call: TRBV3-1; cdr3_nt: TGTGCCAGCAGCCATAGACAGGGCCGGAATGAGCAGTTCTTC; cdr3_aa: CASSHRQGRNEQFF
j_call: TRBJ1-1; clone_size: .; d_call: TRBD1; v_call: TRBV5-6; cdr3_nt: TGTGCCAGCAGCCCACCTCGGGACAGGGGCACTGAAGCTTTCTTT; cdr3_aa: CASSPPRDRGTEAFF
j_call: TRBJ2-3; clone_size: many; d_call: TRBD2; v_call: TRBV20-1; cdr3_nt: TGCAGTGCTTGGGGGACTAGCGGACGAACAGATACGCAGTATTTT; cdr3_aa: CSAWGTSGRTDTQYF
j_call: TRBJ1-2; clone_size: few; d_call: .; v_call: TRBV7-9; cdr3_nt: TGTGCCAGCAGCTTAGAACAGCTCTATGGCTACACCTTC; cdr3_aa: CASSLEQLYGYTF
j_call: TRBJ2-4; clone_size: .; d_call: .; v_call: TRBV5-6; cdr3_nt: TGTGCCAGCAGCCCGGGACCTAACGAAGGTTCCATTCAGTACTTC; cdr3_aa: CASSPGPNEGSIQYF
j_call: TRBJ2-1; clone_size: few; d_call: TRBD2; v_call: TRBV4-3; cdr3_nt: TGCGCCAGCAGCCAAGGGACTAGCGTTACCTACAATGAGCAGTTCTTC; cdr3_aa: CASSQGTSVTYNEQFF
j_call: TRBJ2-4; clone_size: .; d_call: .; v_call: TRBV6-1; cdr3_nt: TGTGCCAGCAGCTCCCCCAGGGGCAAAAACATTCAGTACTTC; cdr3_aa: CASSSPRGKNIQYF
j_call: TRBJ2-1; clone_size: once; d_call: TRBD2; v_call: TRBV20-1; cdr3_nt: TGCAGTGCTCCAAGAGGGGGGACTAGCGGAATCTATGAGCAGTTCTTC; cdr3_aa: CSAPRGGTSGIYEQFF
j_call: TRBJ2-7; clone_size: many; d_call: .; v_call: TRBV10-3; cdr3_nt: TGTGCCATCAGTGCAGGGGACTCCTACGAGCAGTACTTC; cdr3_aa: CAISAGDSYEQYF
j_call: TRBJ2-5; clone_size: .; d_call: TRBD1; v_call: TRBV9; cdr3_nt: TGTGCCAGGAGCCCCGGGACAGGGTTAGATCAAGAGACCCAGTACTTC; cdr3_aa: CARSPGTGLDQETQYF
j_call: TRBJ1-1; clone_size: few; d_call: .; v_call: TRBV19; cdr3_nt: TGTGCCAGTAGTCCCGGGGACCGGGGCACTGAAGCTTTCTTT; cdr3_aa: CASSPGDRGTEAFF
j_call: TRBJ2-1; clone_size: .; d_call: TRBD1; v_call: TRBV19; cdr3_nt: TGTGCCAGTACTACCGGGACAGGGGACCCCAATGAGCAGTTCTTC; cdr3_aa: CASTTGTGDPNEQFF
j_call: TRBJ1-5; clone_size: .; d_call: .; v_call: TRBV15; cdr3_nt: TGTGCCACCAGCAGAGATTTTGGGAATCAGCCCCAGCATTTT; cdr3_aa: CATSRDFGNQPQHF
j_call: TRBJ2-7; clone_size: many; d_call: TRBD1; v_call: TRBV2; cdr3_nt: TGTGCCAGCAGTGCGGACAGGGGGGGCGAGCAGTACTTC; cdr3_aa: CASSADRGGEQYF
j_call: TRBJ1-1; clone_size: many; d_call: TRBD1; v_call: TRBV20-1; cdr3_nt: TGCAGTGTTGACAGGGGCGGAAGGAACACTGAAGCTTTCTTT; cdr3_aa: CSVDRGGRNTEAFF